This TCR beta chain emerged from a study of blood T cell repertoires in COVID-19. Study as a whole: Spain, Italy and the United States supplied samples that represented acute and convalescent COVID-19.

There are 14 residues in the CDR3. Germline values: CDR1 MRHNA, CDR2 SNTAGT. Deletions cut 6 bases from V and 5 bases from J, with 16 bases between. Authors' methods: Researchers report that nucleated cell counts were estimated from reference gene primer amplification. Profiled with immunoSEQ multiplex PCR; TCRdb holds only in-frame clones, not every one. The V and J calls and clone size are taken from that table; D and trimming were inferred from the DNA. The data hold about 220,000 clones, with around 82% observed a single time. Specimen: peripheral blood. The receptor's source is a woman aged 60-75 years with acute or convalescent COVID-19. The rearrangement uses TRBV6-4 and TRBJ1-1; no clear D gene. Here the CDR3 reads CASRADGYETEAFF. CDR3 in DNA: TGTGCCAGCAGAGCGGACGGCTACGAAACTGAAGCTTTCTTT.